The next 21 T cell receptor beta chains were all read from a single sample in a study of shared clonotypes between healthy human individuals. Clones were read by immunoSEQ multiplex PCR, and TCRdb kept only the in-frame ones, dropping some. Among under 1,100,000 clones, about 80% were seen once, and the ten largest hold approximately 1.5%. The material sequenced was memory CD4+ T cells sorted from blood. Subset of the sample: CD45RA-negative fraction. These receptor sequences come from a young man in good health.

This rearrangement joins TRBV5-1 to TRBJ2-5; D gene ambiguous. The germline gives CDR1 SGHRS, CDR2 YFSETQ. The CDR3 is 14 residues long. Trimming cost V 0 bases and J 7 bases, with 13 bases left between them. The CDR3 loop is CASSLVAGKGTQYF. The DNA of the CDR3 is TGCGCCAGCAGCTTGGTGGCAGGCAAAGGGACCCAGTACTTC.

The chain employs TRBV18 and TRBJ2-7; 9 bases fit TRBD2. The CDR3 loop spans 15 amino acids. Germline loops: CDR1 KGHSH, CDR2 LQKENI. V was pared by 2 bases and J by 2 bases, with 4 bases of the junction left unmatched. The DNA for the CDR3 is TGTGCCAGCTCACCAAAAGTAGCGGGAGCCTACGAGCAGTACTTC. It is translated as CASSPKVAGAYEQYF.

The J gene is TRBJ1-6, the V gene TRBV28, with D tentatively TRBD1 (5 bases). In germline, CDR1 is MDHEN, CDR2 SYDVKM. V was cut by 7 bases and J by 6 bases, with 13 bases left in between. This CDR3 has 14 residues. Written as DNA, the CDR3 is TGTGCCAGCAATACCGGGACCCTTAATTCACCCCTCCACTTT. Translated: CASNTGTLNSPLHF. Complete variable domain (other parts from reference TRBV28 and TRBJ1-6): DVKVTQSSRYLVKRTGEKVFLECVQDMDHENMFWYRQDPGLGLRLIYFSYDVKMKEKGDIPEGYSVSREKKERFSLILESASTNQTSMYLCASNTGTLNSPLHFGNGTRLTVT.

The chain has TRBV7-3 and TRBJ2-1; 9 nucleotides line up with TRBD2. The germline CDR1 and CDR2 sequences are SGHTA and FQGTGA. V lost 1 base to trimming and J lost 9 bases; unmatched junction nucleotides: 7. The CDR3 has 15 residues. The CDR3 DNA reads TGTGCCAGCAGCTTAAGTAGCGGGGGAAAGGCTGAGCAGTTCTTC. Translation: CASSLSSGGKAEQFF.

This clone was seen only once. This chain uses TRBV27 with TRBJ1-5, with a tentative D call TRBD1 (5 bases). The CDR3 sequence is 17 residues long. Germline V gene sequence: CDR1 MNHEY, CDR2 SMNVEV (reference sequence). Trimming pared 1 base from V and 3 bases from J, leaving 16 bases between. The CDR3 loop is CASSLLRGTANNQPQHF. The CDR3 coding sequence is TGTGCCAGCAGTTTATTACGAGGGACGGCCAACAATCAGCCCCAGCATTTT.

CDR3 region: CASSVDRTSGTKGQFF. In DNA, the CDR3 is TGTGCCAGCAGCGTCGACCGGACTAGCGGGACCAAGGGGCAGTTCTTC. The rearrangement links TRBV11-2 to TRBJ2-1, with TRBD2 identical over 12 bases. V gave up 5 bases and J gave up 12 bases; unmatched junction bases: 14. The CDR3 totals 16 residues. The germline V gene encodes CDR1 SGHAT and CDR2 FQNNGV. Based on the CDR3 plus reference TRBV11-2 and TRBJ2-1, the full variable domain is EAGVAQSPRYKIIEKRQSVAFWCNPISGHATLYWYQQILGQGPKLLIQFQNNGVVDDSQLPKDRFSAERLKGVDSTLKIQPAKLEDSAVYLCASSVDRTSGTKGQFFGPGTRLTVL.

The chain has TRBV6-1 and TRBJ2-3; TRBD1 is a possible D gene (5 bases). Trimming cost V 1 base and J 5 bases, with 13 bases left between them. The CDR3 covers 15 residues. Germline CDR1 MNHNS, CDR2 SASEGT. The CDR3: CASSEGQGSGDTQYF. The CDR3, as DNA: TGTGCCAGCAGTGAAGGGCAGGGAAGTGGAGATACGCAGTATTTT.

J is TRBJ2-1 and V is TRBV11-2; TRBD2 might be the D (6 bases). The germline CDR1 and CDR2 sequences are SGHAT and FQNNGV. The CDR3 is 13 amino acids. Trimming pared 3 bases from V and 14 bases from J, leaving 17 bases between. The CDR3 nucleotides are TGTGCCAGCAGCTTGGCTCCGGGGGATTTAGAGTTCTTC. Its translation: CASSLAPGDLEFF.

This clone was counted between two and nine times. The rearrangement uses TRBV11-1 and TRBJ2-3; the D is unclear. CDR3 length: 15 residues. Trimming cost V 3 bases and J 0 bases, with 10 bases left between them. The germline V gene has CDR1 SGHAT and CDR2 FQDESV (reference sequence). DNA of the CDR3: TGTGCCAGCAGCTTGGTCGGCGGAAGCACAGATACGCAGTATTTT. This gives the protein CASSLVGGSTDTQYF. Drawing the rest from reference TRBV11-1 and TRBJ2-3, the complete variable domain is EAEVAQSPRYKITEKSQAVAFWCDPISGHATLYWYRQILGQGPELLVQFQDESVVDDSQLPKDRFSAERLKGVDSTLKIQPAELGDSAMYLCASSLVGGSTDTQYFGPGTRLTVL.

V is TRBV7-2 and J is TRBJ2-7, with a tentative D call TRBD2 (7 bases). Germline V gene sequence: CDR1 SGHTA, CDR2 FQGNSA. V lost 3 bases and J 0 bases, leaving 12 bases between the germline ends. There are 15 residues in the CDR3. CDR3 in amino acids: CASSLGRGGSYEQYF. In nucleotides, the CDR3 is TGTGCCAGCAGCTTGGGAAGGGGGGGCTCCTACGAGCAGTACTTC.

The CDR3 loop reads CASSLAMGTAWNTDTQYF. CDR3 coding DNA: TGTGCCAGCAGCTTGGCCATGGGGACAGCTTGGAACACAGATACGCAGTATTTT. This chain connects TRBV5-4 to TRBJ2-3, with 7 positions matching TRBD1. This CDR3 has 18 amino acids. Germline lookup yields CDR1 SGHNT and CDR2 YYREEE (reference sequence). J gave up 2 bases and V 0 bases, and 12 bases lay outside the gene matches.

The DNA for the CDR3 is TGTGCCAGCAGCCCGAAACAGTCCACAGATACGCAGTATTTT. Its protein is CASSPKQSTDTQYF. V gene TRBV5-4 combines with J gene TRBJ2-3; D is undetermined. V was shortened by 4 bases and J by 2 bases, with 11 bases between the two germline ends. Germline V lookup: CDR1 SGHNT, CDR2 YYREEE (reference sequence). This CDR3 is 14 amino acids long.

The V gene is TRBV11-2, the J gene TRBJ2-3, with D unresolved. V was shortened by 5 bases and J by 1 base, with 13 bases between the two germline ends. CDR1 and CDR2 from the germline V gene are SGHAT and FQNNGV. The CDR3 spans 15 residues. CDR3 DNA: TGTGCCAGCAGCCAGCAGGCCACTGGCACAGATACGCAGTATTTT. It translates to CASSQQATGTDTQYF.

Regarding this clone: Distinct nucleotide sequences in the sample also encode this CDR3. V gene TRBV7-2 combines with J gene TRBJ1-2, with 10 bases matching TRBD1. V lost 5 bases, J lost 4 bases, and 4 bases stayed unmatched. The CDR3 runs 14 residues. Germline lookup yields CDR1 SGHTA and CDR2 FQGNSA. DNA of the CDR3: TGTGCCAGCAGCCTGGGACAGGGGTCCTATGGCTACACCTTC. Encoded protein: CASSLGQGSYGYTF.

This chain connects TRBV19 to TRBJ1-1; D uncertain. Germline values: CDR1 LNHDA, CDR2 SQIVND (reference sequence). V was cut by 6 bases and J by 8 bases, with 13 bases left in between. This CDR3 region has 12 residues. This chain's CDR3 is CASSLMLREAFF. In DNA, the CDR3 is TGTGCCAGTAGCCTTATGTTACGGGAAGCTTTCTTT.

In its sample, this clone was seen once. The chain employs TRBV18 and TRBJ1-1; no firm D call. V lost 0 bases, J lost 0 bases, and 8 bases lay in between. CDR3 size: 15 residues. Germline-derived CDR1 and CDR2 are KGHSH and LQKENI. CDR3 in DNA: TGTGCCAGCTCACCACCGAGCCCCATGAACACTGAAGCTTTCTTT. This codes for CASSPPSPMNTEAFF.

This clone was counted a few times. The sample holds other DNA sequences that translate to the same CDR3. This chain links TRBV18 with TRBJ2-2; the D gene is possibly TRBD2 (5 bases). The germline gives CDR1 KGHSH, CDR2 LQKENI. The V end lost 2 bases, the J end lost 0 bases, and 10 bases lay between the germline ends. CDR3 length: 16 amino acids. The CDR3 sequence: CASSPSQRTNTGELFF. DNA of the CDR3: TGTGCCAGCTCACCATCCCAGCGGACGAACACCGGGGAGCTGTTTTTT.

This chain's CDR3 is CASSMLRSYNEQFF. Written as DNA, the CDR3 is TGTGCCAGTAGTATGCTGAGGTCCTACAATGAGCAGTTCTTC. The chain carries TRBV19 and TRBJ2-1; no firm D call. CDR3 length equals 14 residues. Per germline, CDR1 LNHDA and CDR2 SQIVND (reference sequence). V was trimmed by 3 bases and J by 1 base, leaving 7 bases between them.

The rearrangement uses TRBV7-2 and TRBJ2-1; D is undetermined. The CDR3 runs to 12 residues. V lost 0 bases and J lost 10, with 7 bases in between. The V gene's germline CDR1 is SGHTA and CDR2 FQGNSA. The DNA for the CDR3 is TGTGCCAGCAGCTTAGCGGCTAGAGAGCAGTTCTTC. Translation: CASSLAAREQFF.

The V gene is TRBV19, the J gene TRBJ1-4; D might be TRBD1 (5 bases). V was cut by 3 bases and J by 7 bases, with 9 bases left in between. The CDR3 runs to 13 residues. In germline, CDR1 is LNHDA, CDR2 SQIVND (reference sequence). The CDR3 sequence: CASSIRGSEKLFF. CDR3 DNA: TGTGCCAGTAGTATTCGGGGGTCTGAAAAACTGTTTTTT.

This sequence joins TRBV2 and TRBJ1-5, with D maybe TRBD1 (5 bases). V was clipped by 11 bases and J by 4 bases, with 15 bases between them. CDR1 and CDR2 (germline): SNHLY, FYNNEI. CDR3 length: 13 amino acids. CDR3 nucleotide sequence: TGTGCCGGGGCCGGGGGTTTTAATCAGCCCCAGCATTTT. Protein sequence: CAGAGGFNQPQHF.